The T cell receptor (beta chain) under discussion was sequenced for a study of blood T cell repertoires in COVID-19. The CDR3 consists of 17 residues. From germline, CDR1 is SGHRS and CDR2 YFSETQ. The ends lost 3 bases at V and 0 bases at J; junction bases unmatched: 6. Method: immunoSEQ multiplex PCR; TCRdb's copy keeps in-frame clones and lacks some. This sample has approximately 210,000 clones, with 80% to 90% found just once. The TCR sequence derives from a woman aged 45-59 years with active or convalescent COVID-19. This chain uses TRBV5-1 with TRBJ2-3; 11 nucleotides agree with TRBD2. The sequencing input was peripheral blood. CDR3 sequence: CASSWGTSGPSTDTQYF. Here the CDR3 DNA reads TGCGCCAGCAGCTGGGGGACTAGCGGACCTAGCACAGATACGCAGTATTTT.